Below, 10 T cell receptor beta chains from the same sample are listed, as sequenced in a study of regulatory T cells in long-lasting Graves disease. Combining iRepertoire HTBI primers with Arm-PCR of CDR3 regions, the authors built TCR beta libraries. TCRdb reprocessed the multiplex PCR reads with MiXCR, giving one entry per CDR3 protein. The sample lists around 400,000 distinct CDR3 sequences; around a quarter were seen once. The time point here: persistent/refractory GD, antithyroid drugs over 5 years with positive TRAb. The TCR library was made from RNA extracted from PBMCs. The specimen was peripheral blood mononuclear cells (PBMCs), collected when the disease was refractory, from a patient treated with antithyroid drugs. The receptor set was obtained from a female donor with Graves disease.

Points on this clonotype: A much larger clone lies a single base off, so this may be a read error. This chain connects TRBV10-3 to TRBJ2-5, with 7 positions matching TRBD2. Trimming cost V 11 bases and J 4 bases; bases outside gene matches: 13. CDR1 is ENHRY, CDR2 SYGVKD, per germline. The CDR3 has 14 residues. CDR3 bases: TGTGCCGCCGGAGGGGCGGGAGTAGGAGAGACCCAGTACTTC. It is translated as CAAGGAGVGETQYF.

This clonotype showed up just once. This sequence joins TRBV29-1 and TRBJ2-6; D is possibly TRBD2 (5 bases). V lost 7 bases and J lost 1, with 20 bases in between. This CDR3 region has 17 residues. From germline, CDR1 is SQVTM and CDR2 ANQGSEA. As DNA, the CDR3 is TGCAGCGCATATTTATTTCAACGGGATTCTGGGGCCAACGTCCTGACTTTC. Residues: CSAYLFQRDSGANVLTF.

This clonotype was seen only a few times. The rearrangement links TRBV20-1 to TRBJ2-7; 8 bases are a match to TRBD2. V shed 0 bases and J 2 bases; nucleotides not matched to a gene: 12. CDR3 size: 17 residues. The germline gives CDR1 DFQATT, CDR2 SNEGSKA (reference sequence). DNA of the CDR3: TGCAGTGCTAGAGATCCGGCCGGGGCCGGGGGGGCCTACGAGCAGTACTTC. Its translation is CSARDPAGAGGAYEQYF.

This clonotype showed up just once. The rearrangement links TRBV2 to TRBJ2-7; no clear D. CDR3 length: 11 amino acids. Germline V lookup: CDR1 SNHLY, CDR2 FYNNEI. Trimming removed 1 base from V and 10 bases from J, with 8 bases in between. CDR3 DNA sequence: TGTGCCAGCAGTGAAGGCCCCGGACAGTACTTC. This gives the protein CASSEGPGQYF. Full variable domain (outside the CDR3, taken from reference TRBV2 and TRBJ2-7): EPEVTQTPSHQVTQMGQEVILRCVPISNHLYFYWYRQILGQKVEFLVSFYNNEISEKSEIFDDQFSVERPDGSNFTLKIRSTKLEDSAMYFCASSEGPGQYFGPGTRLTVT.

The CDR3 spells CSAPTGSGQPQHF. Written as DNA, the CDR3 is TGCAGTGCTCCGACAGGGTCGGGTCAGCCCCAGCATTTT. The chain joins TRBV20-1 to TRBJ1-5; 7 nucleotides line up with TRBD1. The CDR3 contains 13 residues. Trimming at V came to 5 bases and at J to 6 bases, leaving 7 bases not matched to a gene. Germline loops: CDR1 DFQATT, CDR2 SNEGSKA (reference sequence).

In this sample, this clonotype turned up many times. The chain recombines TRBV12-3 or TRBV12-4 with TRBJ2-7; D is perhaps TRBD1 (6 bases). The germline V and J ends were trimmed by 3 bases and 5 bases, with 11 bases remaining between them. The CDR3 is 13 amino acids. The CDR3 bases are TGTGCCAGCAGTTTGCCAGGGGCAAACGAGCAGTACTTC. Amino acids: CASSLPGANEQYF.

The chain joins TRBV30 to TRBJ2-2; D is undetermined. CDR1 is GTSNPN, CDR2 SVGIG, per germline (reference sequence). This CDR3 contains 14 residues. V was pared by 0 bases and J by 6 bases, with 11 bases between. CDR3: CAWSVLFSPGELFF. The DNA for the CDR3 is TGTGCCTGGAGTGTCCTTTTTAGCCCCGGGGAGCTGTTTTTT. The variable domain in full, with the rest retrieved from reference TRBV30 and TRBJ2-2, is SQTIHQWPATLVQPVGSPLSLECTVEGTSNPNLYWYRQAAGRGLQLLFYSVGIGQISSEVPQNLSASRPQDRQFILSSKKLLLSDSGFYLCAWSVLFSPGELFFGEGSRLTVL.

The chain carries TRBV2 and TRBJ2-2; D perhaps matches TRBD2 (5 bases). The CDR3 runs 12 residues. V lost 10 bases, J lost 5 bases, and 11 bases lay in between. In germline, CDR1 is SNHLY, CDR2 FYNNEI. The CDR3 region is CANQRETGELFF. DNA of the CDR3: TGTGCCAATCAAAGGGAGACCGGGGAGCTGTTTTTT.

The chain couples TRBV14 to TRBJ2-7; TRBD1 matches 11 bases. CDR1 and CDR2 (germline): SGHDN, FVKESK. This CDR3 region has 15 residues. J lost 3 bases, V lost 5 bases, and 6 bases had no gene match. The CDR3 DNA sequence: TGTGCCAGCAGCTACGGACAGGGGGCTCTCTACGAGCAGTACTTC. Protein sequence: CASSYGQGALYEQYF.

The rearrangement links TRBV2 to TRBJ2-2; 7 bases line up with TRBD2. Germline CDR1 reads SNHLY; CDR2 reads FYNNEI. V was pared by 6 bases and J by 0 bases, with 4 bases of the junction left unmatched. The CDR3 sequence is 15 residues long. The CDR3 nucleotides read TGTGCCAGCAGGTCTGGACTAGCGAACACCGGGGAGCTGTTTTTT. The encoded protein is CASRSGLANTGELFF.